This is a list of T cell receptor beta chains from one sample in a study of shared clonotypes between healthy human individuals. The assay was immunoSEQ multiplex PCR, and TCRdb's table has in-frame clones only and misses some. The data show about 2,500,000 clones, with around 94% seen just once and 0.14% held by the top ten. The specimen was naive CD4+ T cells sorted from blood. These receptor sequences come from a man aged 18 to 29 in good health. The CDR3 runs from the conserved cysteine through the conserved F or W. A D gene is named only where the DNA matches it firmly.

CDR3 | length | V | D
CASSSGTSGTYEQYF | 15 | TRBV6-5 | TRBD2
CASSLGGKSHSNQPQHF | 17 | TRBV5-4 | -
CASSASATGANVLTF | 15 | TRBV25-1 | -
CASSPAGAGVNQPQHF | 16 | TRBV18 | -
CASSRTSGRSIISYEQYF | 18 | TRBV11-2 | TRBD2
CASSPSTYNEQFF | 13 | TRBV6-1 | -
CASSGPGLAGLGEQFF | 16 | TRBV9 | TRBD2
CASSVGPTNTGELFF | 15 | TRBV9 | -
CASSEGGNQPQHF | 13 | TRBV10-2 | -
CASSDRDSTEAFF | 13 | TRBV7-6 | TRBD1
CASSFSTVNTEAFF | 14 | TRBV19 | -
CASSLRTGGGETQYF | 15 | TRBV7-7 | TRBD1
CASSRQLEEKLFF | 13 | TRBV28 | -
CASSPQGVLWGYTF | 14 | TRBV13 | TRBD1
CASSLGVAGGSTGELFF | 17 | TRBV11-2 | TRBD2
CASGTTVSNTEAFF | 14 | TRBV11-2 | -
CASSPPGYNTWTQYF | 15 | TRBV18 | -
CASSLARDRGHEQYF | 15 | TRBV11-2 | TRBD1
CASSTQGAGYGYTF | 14 | TRBV6-6 | TRBD1
CASSEGTQDNEQFF | 14 | TRBV10-1 | -
CASSFKSLPTRGTIPLKRAFF | 21 | TRBV13 | -
CASSPLGQPEAFF | 13 | TRBV18 | -
CASSYSDDPTDTQYF | 15 | TRBV6-5 | -
CASSGVDSNTEAFF | 14 | TRBV9 | -
CASSLGGQGPSYNEQFF | 17 | TRBV7-9 | -
CASSGGRASTDTQYF | 15 | TRBV5-1 | TRBD2
CASSSGLAATDEQYF | 15 | TRBV6-5 | TRBD2
CASSPAGTPSEQFF | 14 | TRBV19 | -
CASSQGRLAGGQGEQFF | 17 | TRBV4-1 | TRBD2
CASRLVGNQPQHF | 13 | TRBV7-2 | -
CASLDRDANTDTQYF | 15 | TRBV27 | -
CASSARQGANDQETQYF | 17 | TRBV5-4 | TRBD1
CASSLGGGYTF | 11 | TRBV7-8 | -
CASRAASTDTQYF | 13 | TRBV5-4 | -
CASSASLAGGTDTQYF | 16 | TRBV5-1 | TRBD2
CASSLFLAGTDTQYF | 15 | TRBV5-4 | TRBD2
CASSLDPGTSYNEQFF | 16 | TRBV5-1 | -
CASSVAPRGEQFF | 13 | TRBV9 | -
CAISESGGAQHF | 12 | TRBV10-3 | -
CAWSVGGQGVMHF | 13 | TRBV30 | TRBD1
CASSWGRHQPQHF | 13 | TRBV5-8 | -
CAISANTLQGKEGYTF | 16 | TRBV10-3 | TRBD1
CASSPRYLDTQYF | 13 | TRBV7-6 | -
CASSPGQGAYEQYF | 14 | TRBV28 | TRBD1
CASSLDRVGSPLHF | 14 | TRBV7-3 | TRBD1
CAWTPLASNTGELFF | 15 | TRBV30 | -